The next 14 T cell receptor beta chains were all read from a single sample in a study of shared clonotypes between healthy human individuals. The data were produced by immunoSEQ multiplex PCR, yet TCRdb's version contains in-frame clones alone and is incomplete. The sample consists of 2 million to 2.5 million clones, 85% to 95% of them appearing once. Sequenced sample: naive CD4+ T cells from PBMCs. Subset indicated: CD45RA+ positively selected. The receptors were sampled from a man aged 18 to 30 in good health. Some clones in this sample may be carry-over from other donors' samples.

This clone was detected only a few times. The CDR3 reads CAWSPGLDQPQHF. CDR3 coding DNA: TGTGCCTGGAGTCCCGGCTTGGATCAGCCCCAGCATTTT. This chain joins TRBV30 and TRBJ1-5; no clear D. There are 13 residues in the CDR3. V lost 2 bases and J 5 bases, leaving 10 bases between the germline ends. From germline, CDR1 is GTSNPN and CDR2 SVGIG (reference sequence).

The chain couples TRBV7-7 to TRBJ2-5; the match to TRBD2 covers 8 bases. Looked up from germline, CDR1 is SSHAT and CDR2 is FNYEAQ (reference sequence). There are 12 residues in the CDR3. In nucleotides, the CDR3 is TGTGCATCGGGAGGGCCGGGGGAGACCCAGTACTTC. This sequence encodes CASGGPGETQYF. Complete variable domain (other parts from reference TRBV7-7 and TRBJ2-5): GAGVSQSPRYKVTKRGQDVTLRCDPISSHATLYWYQQALGQGPEFLTYFNYEAQPDKSGLPSDRFSAERPEGSISTLTIQRTEQRDSAMYRCASGGPGETQYFGPGTRLLVL.

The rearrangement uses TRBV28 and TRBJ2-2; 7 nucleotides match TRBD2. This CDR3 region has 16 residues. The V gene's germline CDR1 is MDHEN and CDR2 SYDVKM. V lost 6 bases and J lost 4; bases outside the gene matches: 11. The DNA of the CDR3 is TGTGCCAGCAGAAGAACTAGCGCCGGAGGCACCGGGGAGCTGTTTTTT. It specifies CASRRTSAGGTGELFF.

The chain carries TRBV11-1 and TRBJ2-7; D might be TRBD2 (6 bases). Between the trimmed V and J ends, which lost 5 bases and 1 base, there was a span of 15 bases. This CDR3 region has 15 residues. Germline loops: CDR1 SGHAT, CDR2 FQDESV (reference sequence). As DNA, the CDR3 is TGTGCCAGCAGCCTTATTAGCGGATATTCCTACGAGCAGTACTTC. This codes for CASSLISGYSYEQYF.

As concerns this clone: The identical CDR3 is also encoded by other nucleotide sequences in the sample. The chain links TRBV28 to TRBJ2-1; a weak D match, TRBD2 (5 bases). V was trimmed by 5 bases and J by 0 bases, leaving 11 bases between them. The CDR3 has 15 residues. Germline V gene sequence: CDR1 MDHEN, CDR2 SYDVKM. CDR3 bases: TGTGCCAGCAGTCGAAGCGGAAGCTCCTACAATGAGCAGTTCTTC. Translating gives CASSRSGSSYNEQFF.

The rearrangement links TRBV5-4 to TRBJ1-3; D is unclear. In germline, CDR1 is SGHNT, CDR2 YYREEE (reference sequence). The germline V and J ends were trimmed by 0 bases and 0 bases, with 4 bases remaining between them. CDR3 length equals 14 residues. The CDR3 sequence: CASSLAYSGNTIYF. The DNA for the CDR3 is TGTGCCAGCAGCTTGGCTTACTCTGGAAACACCATATATTTT.

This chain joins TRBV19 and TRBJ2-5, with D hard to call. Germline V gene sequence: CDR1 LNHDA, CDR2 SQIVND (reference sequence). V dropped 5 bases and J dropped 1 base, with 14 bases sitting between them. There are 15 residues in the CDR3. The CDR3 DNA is TGTGCCAGTAGTCACGAGTCCGCTTCCCAAGAGACCCAGTACTTC. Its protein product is CASSHESASQETQYF.

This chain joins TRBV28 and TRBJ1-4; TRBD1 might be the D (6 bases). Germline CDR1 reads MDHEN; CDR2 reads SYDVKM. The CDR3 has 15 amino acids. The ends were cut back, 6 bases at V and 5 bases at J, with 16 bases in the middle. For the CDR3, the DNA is TGTGCCAGCAGCTATTTACAGGGAGGAAATGAAAAACTGTTTTTT. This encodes CASSYLQGGNEKLFF.

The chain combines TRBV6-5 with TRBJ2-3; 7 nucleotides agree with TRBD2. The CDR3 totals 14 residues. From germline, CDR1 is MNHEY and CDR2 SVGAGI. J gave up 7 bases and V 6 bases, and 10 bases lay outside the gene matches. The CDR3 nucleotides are TGTGCCAGCAGCCAGAGTCGGGGGGTTTATACGCAGTATTTT. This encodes CASSQSRGVYTQYF.

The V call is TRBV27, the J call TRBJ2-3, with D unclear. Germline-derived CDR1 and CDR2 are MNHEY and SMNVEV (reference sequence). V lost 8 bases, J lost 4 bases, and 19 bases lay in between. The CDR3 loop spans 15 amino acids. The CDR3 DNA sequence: TGTGCCAGCGGACCTGCGTGGACCCTTGCAGATACGCAGTATTTT. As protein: CASGPAWTLADTQYF.

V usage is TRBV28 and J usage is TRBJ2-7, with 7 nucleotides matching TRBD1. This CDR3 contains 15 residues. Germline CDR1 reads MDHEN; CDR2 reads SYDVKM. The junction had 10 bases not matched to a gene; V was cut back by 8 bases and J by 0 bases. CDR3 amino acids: CASGPTGAVSYEQYF. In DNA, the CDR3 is TGTGCCAGCGGACCTACAGGGGCCGTCTCCTACGAGCAGTACTTC.

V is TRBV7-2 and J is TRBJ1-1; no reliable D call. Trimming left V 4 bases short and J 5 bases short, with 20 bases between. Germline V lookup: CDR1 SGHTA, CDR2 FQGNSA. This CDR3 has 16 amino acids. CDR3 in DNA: TGTGCCAGCAGCTATCTGGGAAGCAGGTTGCTAACTGAAGCTTTCTTT. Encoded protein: CASSYLGSRLLTEAFF.

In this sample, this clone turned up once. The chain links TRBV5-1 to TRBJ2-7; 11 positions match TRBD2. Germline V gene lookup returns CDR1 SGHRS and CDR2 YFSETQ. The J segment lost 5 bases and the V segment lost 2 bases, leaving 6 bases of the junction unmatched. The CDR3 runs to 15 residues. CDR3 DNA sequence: TGCGCCAGCAGCTTTACTAGCGGGAGTAACCACGAGCAGTACTTC. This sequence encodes CASSFTSGSNHEQYF.

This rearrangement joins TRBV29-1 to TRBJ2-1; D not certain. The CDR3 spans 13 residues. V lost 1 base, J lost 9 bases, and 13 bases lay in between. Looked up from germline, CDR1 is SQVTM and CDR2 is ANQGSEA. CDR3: CSVEAPSVGEQFF. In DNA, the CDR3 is TGCAGCGTTGAAGCGCCATCCGTAGGTGAGCAGTTCTTC.